These 17 T cell receptor beta chains originate from one sample sequenced in a study of cytomegalovirus exposure and HLA in healthy donors (dated by TCRdb to about 2017). Libraries were made using the immunoSEQ multiplex PCR assay. For the multiplex PCR, a mixture combining 60 forward primers for TCR Vbeta segments and 13 reverse primers for TCR Jbeta segments was used. TCRdb retrieved this table from immuneACCESS and kept in-frame rearrangements only. Not all clones are present; in checked studies, unresolved V genes account for under half, and no reason is known for the remainder. The sample table holds around 120,000 clones, of which about 76% were seen once. The ten largest clones represent roughly 3.9% of the sample. Sequences were obtained from PBMCs. Source of these receptors: a young woman in good health and CMV-seronegative.

This clone showed up just a few times. The V call is TRBV10-3, the J call TRBJ2-5; D possibly corresponds to TRBD2 (5 bases). V lost 3 bases and J lost 4, with 12 bases in between. The germline gives CDR1 ENHRY, CDR2 SYGVKD. CDR3 size: 14 residues. This CDR3 is CAISELSGGETQYF. The CDR3 nucleotides are TGTGCCATCAGTGAATTGAGCGGAGGAGAGACCCAGTACTTC.

Points on this clone: Sequence at one end of the junction differs from germline and may be a read error. Other DNA sequences in the same sample also yield this CDR3. The CDR3 DNA is TGCGCCAGCTCACTAAACAGGGAGCGGGGGAACATTCAGTACTTC. The encoded protein is CASSLNRERGNIQYF. The chain couples TRBV18 to TRBJ2-4; 8 nucleotides line up with TRBD2. The CDR3 runs to 15 residues. CDR1 is KGHSH and CDR2 is LQKENI in the germline V gene. Complete variable domain (other parts from reference TRBV18 and TRBJ2-4): NAGVMQNPRHLVRRRGQEARLRCSPMKGHSHVYWYRQLPEEGLKFMVYLQKENIIDESGMPKERFSAEFPKEGPSILRIQQVVRGDSAAYFCASSLNRERGNIQYFGAGTRLSVL.

V is TRBV19 and J is TRBJ2-1; TRBD2 agrees at 9 bases. Germline loops: CDR1 LNHDA, CDR2 SQIVND (reference sequence). The J segment lost 8 bases and the V segment lost 4 bases, leaving 6 bases of the junction unmatched. The CDR3 loop spans 14 amino acids. CDR3 loop: CASSSGRAVDEQFF. The CDR3 DNA sequence: TGTGCCAGTAGTAGCGGGAGGGCCGTGGATGAGCAGTTCTTC.

The J gene is TRBJ1-5, the V gene TRBV6-6, with D possibly matching TRBD1 (5 bases). CDR1 and CDR2 from the germline V gene are MNHNY and SVGAGI (reference sequence). V was pared by 6 bases and J by 6 bases, with 15 bases between. The CDR3 consists of 14 residues. The CDR3 nucleotides are TGTGCCAGCAGCGAGCAGGGAGGATCTCAGCCCCAGCATTTT. Translating it yields CASSEQGGSQPQHF.

V gene TRBV5-1 combines with J gene TRBJ2-1; D remains ambiguous. Germline loops: CDR1 SGHRS, CDR2 YFSETQ. The CDR3 sequence is 14 residues long. Deletions cut 1 base from V and 3 bases from J, with 8 bases between. CDR3 sequence (DNA): TGCGCCAGCAGCTTGACAGCCTACTACAATGAGCAGTTCTTC. Its protein is CASSLTAYYNEQFF. Using reference TRBV5-1 and TRBJ2-1 for the parts outside the CDR3, the full variable domain is KAGVTQTPRYLIKTRGQQVTLSCSPISGHRSVSWYQQTPGQGLQFLFEYFSETQRNKGNFPGRFSGRQFSNSRSEMNVSTLELGDSALYLCASSLTAYYNEQFFGPGTRLTVL.

The genes are TRBV7-9 and TRBJ2-7; 9 bases are shared with TRBD1. The CDR3 is made up of 15 amino acids. With V trimmed by 5 bases and J by 2 bases, 7 bases remained unmatched. The germline V gene encodes CDR1 SEHNR and CDR2 FQNEAQ (reference sequence). The CDR3 DNA is TGTGCCAGCAGCCGACAGGGGGAGAGGCCCTACGAGCAGTACTTC. This sequence encodes CASSRQGERPYEQYF.

This chain joins TRBV6-6 and TRBJ1-4, with a weak D call TRBD1 (6 bases). This CDR3 is 16 amino acids long. Germline V gives CDR1 MNHNY, CDR2 SVGAGI (reference sequence). Trimming pared 7 bases from V and 7 bases from J, leaving 22 bases between. CDR3 sequence (DNA): TGTGCCAGCACCCCCTATCTGGGGGCCATCGGTGAAAAACTGTTTTTT. This translates into CASTPYLGAIGEKLFF.

This clone was counted a single time. The V call is TRBV15, the J call TRBJ2-5, with 11 positions matching TRBD2. The J call could be wrong; TRBJ2-7 is a better fit for the DNA end. Germline V gives CDR1 LNHNV, CDR2 YYDKDF (reference sequence). There are 16 residues in the CDR3. CDR3 sequence: CATSRPGTSGSYEQYF. The CDR3 DNA is TGTGCCACCAGCAGACCCGGGACTAGCGGCTCCTACGAGCAGTACTTC.

In DNA, the CDR3 is TGTGCCAGCAGTGAGTTTGCGGGAGTAGGTTCCTACGAGCAGTACTTC. Its protein product is CASSEFAGVGSYEQYF. The V and J genes are TRBV6-1 and TRBJ2-7, with 7 bases lining up with TRBD2. The CDR3 consists of 16 residues. The J segment lost 1 base and the V segment lost 3 bases, leaving 9 bases of the junction unmatched. Germline V gene lookup returns CDR1 MNHNS and CDR2 SASEGT.

Remarks on this clone: The junction differs from germline at one of its ends, possibly a read error. The chain links TRBV5-4 to TRBJ2-7; no clear D. CDR3 length equals 13 residues. In germline, CDR1 is SGHNT, CDR2 YYREEE (reference sequence). CDR3 sequence (DNA): TGTGCCAGCAGCTTGGTTTCCTCCTCCGAGCAGTACTTC. Translated, it gives CASSLVSSSEQYF.

CDR3 coding DNA: TGTGCCATCAGGGACAGCGCCTTAGTGGAGCAGTACTTC. This gives the protein CAIRDSALVEQYF. V is TRBV10-3 and J is TRBJ2-7; D possibly corresponds to TRBD1 (6 bases). The CDR3 totals 13 residues. Germline assignment: CDR1 ENHRY and CDR2 SYGVKD. V lost 6 bases and J 7 bases, leaving 16 bases between the germline ends.

V and J are TRBV7-9 and TRBJ2-1, with 9 bases fitting TRBD1. This CDR3 comprises 18 residues. After removal of 0 bases from V and 4 bases from J, the junction contained 10 bases not matched to a gene. Germline lookup yields CDR1 SEHNR and CDR2 FQNEAQ (reference sequence). The CDR3 DNA is TGTGCCAGCAGCTTAGCGCCGGGACAGGGATCTTCGTACAATGAGCAGTTCTTC. Residues: CASSLAPGQGSSYNEQFF.

The chain carries TRBV7-9 and TRBJ2-5, with TRBD1 matching over 9 bases. Unmatched junction bases numbered 5, after V lost 1 base and J lost 5 bases. The CDR3 loop spans 15 amino acids. Germline values: CDR1 SEHNR, CDR2 FQNEAQ (reference sequence). CDR3 sequence (DNA): TGTGCCAGCAGCTTAGGGGACAGGGCGACGGAGACCCAGTACTTC. It is translated as CASSLGDRATETQYF. Together with reference TRBV7-9 and TRBJ2-5, the CDR3 gives the full variable domain: DTGVSQNPRHKITKRGQNVTFRCDPISEHNRLYWYRQTLGQGPEFLTYFQNEAQLEKSRLLSDRFSAERPKGSFSTLEIQRTEQGDSAMYLCASSLGDRATETQYFGPGTRLLVL.

The sample holds one count of this clone. The V gene is TRBV7-2, the J gene TRBJ1-1; tentative D call: TRBD1 (6 bases). The CDR3 runs 12 residues. V lost 1 base to trimming and J lost 7 bases, with 7 bases between them. Germline CDR1 and CDR2: SGHTA and FQGNSA. The CDR3 here is CASSLEGGEAFF. Written as DNA, the CDR3 is TGTGCCAGCAGCTTAGAAGGGGGTGAAGCTTTCTTT.

This chain links TRBV19 with TRBJ2-5, with TRBD1 matching 9 bases. The DNA matches TRBJ2-7 better at its end, which makes the J call doubtful. Germline loops: CDR1 LNHDA, CDR2 SQIVND (reference sequence). The CDR3 contains 17 residues. CDR3 region: CASSVITGGVDFSEQYF. As DNA, the CDR3 is TGTGCCAGTAGCGTAATCACAGGGGGCGTTGATTTTAGCGAGCAGTACTTC.

The sample holds one count of this clone. V is TRBV18 and J is TRBJ1-2; D gene unclear. V lost 5 bases to trimming and J lost 8 bases, with 24 bases between them. The CDR3 is 16 residues long. CDR1 and CDR2 from the germline V gene are KGHSH and LQKENI. For the CDR3, the DNA is TGTGCCAGCTCAGCCGGGGTAACGAAGGCAGGTGGCGGCTACACCTTC. Translation gives CASSAGVTKAGGGYTF. The whole variable domain, filled in from reference TRBV18 and TRBJ1-2, reads NAGVMQNPRHLVRRRGQEARLRCSPMKGHSHVYWYRQLPEEGLKFMVYLQKENIIDESGMPKERFSAEFPKEGPSILRIQQVVRGDSAAYFCASSAGVTKAGGGYTFGSGTRLTVV.

V and J are TRBV7-9 and TRBJ2-3; 7 nucleotides match TRBD2. CDR3 length: 17 amino acids. The V segment lost 5 bases and the J segment 2 bases; nucleotides outside the gene matches: 13. Germline V gives CDR1 SEHNR, CDR2 FQNEAQ (reference sequence). The CDR3 spells CASSPRLSSGDTDTQYF. CDR3 in DNA: TGTGCCAGCAGCCCGAGACTGTCTAGCGGAGACACAGATACGCAGTATTTT. The entire variable domain, with the rest obtained from reference TRBV7-9 and TRBJ2-3, is as follows: DTGVSQNPRHKITKRGQNVTFRCDPISEHNRLYWYRQTLGQGPEFLTYFQNEAQLEKSRLLSDRFSAERPKGSFSTLEIQRTEQGDSAMYLCASSPRLSSGDTDTQYFGPGTRLTVL.